This TCR beta chain was recorded in a study of T cells in tumors after PD-1 blockade. Looking at the study overall: During anti-PD-1 treatment, some patients continued daily vismodegib 150 mg. Peripheral blood samples averaged around 38,000 unique clonotypes and roughly 110,000 templates. Overall study results and limits: Some novel exhausted tumor clones appeared in pre-treatment blood, suggesting peripheral recruitment.

TCRdb's table, derived via immunoSEQ multiplex PCR, lists solely in-frame clones and lacks some. The repertoire has roughly 59,000 clones, roughly 75% of them found once; the top ten carry roughly an eighth. Comment on this clone: Its antigen is currently unknown.

J lost 2 bases, V lost 0 bases, and 1 base had no gene match. The CDR3 has 15 amino acids. Germline CDR1 reads SGHRS; CDR2 reads YFSETQ. The chain recombines TRBV5-1 with TRBJ2-1; 8 bases fit TRBD2. The receptor comes from a human donor with basal cell carcinoma. This specimen consisted of PBMCs, obtained before anti-PD-1 treatment. CDR3 in DNA: TGCGCCAGCAGCTTGGTTAGCGGGGCCTACAATGAGCAGTTCTTC. Protein product: CASSLVSGAYNEQFF.